This passage covers 8 T cell receptor beta chains from one sample sequenced in a study of molecular identifiers for immune sequencing clone quantification. TCRdb used MiXCR to reprocess the PCR reads, holding one entry per CDR3 protein. Found here are about 63,000 distinct CDR3 sequences, around 20% of them singletons; the top ten hold about 1.5%. Sequenced: naive CD8+ T cells from blood, with Jurkat cell RNA spiked in. Documented subset: FACS-sorted CD8+CD4-CCR7+CD45RA+ naive T cells. The receptors were gathered from a human donor in good health. Some libraries in this study had Jurkat cell RNA spiked in.

This clonotype was picked up many times. The J gene is TRBJ1-1, the V gene TRBV3-1; D not certain. V lost 1 base and J 2 bases, leaving 8 bases between the germline ends. This CDR3 contains 14 residues. Germline V lookup: CDR1 LGHDT, CDR2 YNNKEL (reference sequence). The CDR3 DNA reads as TGTGCCAGCAGCCAAGTCGCAGCTAACACTGAAGCTTTCTTT. Protein: CASSQVAANTEAFF.

This clonotype showed up many times. The chain carries TRBV11-2 and TRBJ2-5; D remains ambiguous. CDR3 length equals 13 residues. V lost 1 base and J 1 base, leaving 4 bases between the germline ends. Germline V gene lookup returns CDR1 SGHAT and CDR2 FQNNGV. The DNA of the CDR3 is TGTGCCAGCAGCTTAGTGGTCCAAGAGACCCAGTACTTC. Translating gives CASSLVVQETQYF.

At least ten counts were recorded for this clonotype. The chain uses TRBV28 and TRBJ2-3, with 7 bases fitting TRBD2. The CDR3 runs 15 residues. Germline-derived CDR1 and CDR2 are MDHEN and SYDVKM. With 2 bases clipped from V and 1 base from J, the junction kept 3 bases outside the gene matches. CDR3 protein: CASSLGAGGTDTQYF. CDR3 bases: TGTGCCAGCAGTTTAGGGGCGGGGGGCACAGATACGCAGTATTTT.

This clonotype has a count of ten or more. The genes are TRBV7-8 and TRBJ2-7; weak D call: TRBD2 (6 bases). Trimming pared 4 bases from V and 6 bases from J, leaving 22 bases between. The germline V gene has CDR1 SGHVS and CDR2 FQNEAQ. The CDR3 is made up of 16 amino acids. CDR3: CASSSGLSEFSREQYF. DNA for the CDR3: TGTGCCAGCAGCTCAGGACTATCCGAATTTTCCCGCGAGCAGTACTTC.

This clonotype has a count of ten or more. The chain has TRBV7-9 and TRBJ2-5; D is possibly TRBD1 or TRBD2 (5 bases each). Germline V gives CDR1 SEHNR, CDR2 FQNEAQ (reference sequence). The CDR3 consists of 18 residues. Trimming removed 7 bases at V and 0 bases at J, with 24 bases between. CDR3: CASTLPLSGTLNQETQYF. The CDR3 region has the DNA TGTGCCAGCACCCTCCCTTTATCCGGGACGCTTAACCAAGAGACCCAGTACTTC.

This clonotype was found many times. The chain combines TRBV29-1 with TRBJ2-7, with D perhaps TRBD2 (6 bases). The CDR3 contains 11 residues. Trimming cost V 7 bases and J 4 bases, with 11 bases left between them. Per germline, CDR1 SQVTM and CDR2 ANQGSEA. The CDR3 coding sequence is TGCAGCGCCGGGGACTTGTACGAGCAGTACTTC. Protein product: CSAGDLYEQYF.

This chain uses TRBV13 with TRBJ2-5; D might be TRBD2 (6 bases). Germline assignment: CDR1 PRHDT and CDR2 FYEKMQ (reference sequence). V was cut by 5 bases and J by 1 base, with 11 bases left in between. CDR3 length: 14 residues. The chain's CDR3 is CASSPGLSQETQYF. The CDR3 bases are TGTGCCAGCAGCCCGGGACTTAGCCAAGAGACCCAGTACTTC.

In this sample, this clonotype turned up many times. This chain links TRBV10-2 with TRBJ2-3, with D hard to call. This CDR3 spans 14 amino acids. Germline V gene lookup returns CDR1 WSHSY and CDR2 SAAADI. Trimming pared 2 bases from V and 3 bases from J, leaving 9 bases between. The CDR3 bases are TGCGCCAGCAGTGAGGTAGCAGTAACAGATACGCAGTATTTT. Amino acids: CASSEVAVTDTQYF.